These 18 T cell receptor beta chains were all obtained from the same sample, sequenced in a study of Tregs in tolerant kidney transplant recipients. Here immunoSEQ multiplex PCR was the method, and the copy in TCRdb shows in-frame clones only, minus some. The sample records 90,000 to 120,000 clones, almost 90% being singletons. The material sequenced was CD4+ T cells from blood, taken before the transplant. These receptors originate from a human donor who received a combined kidney and bone marrow transplant.

This chain links TRBV29-1 with TRBJ2-3, with TRBD1 matching over 7 bases. Per germline, CDR1 SQVTM and CDR2 ANQGSEA. This CDR3 region has 14 residues. V dropped 4 bases and J dropped 4; count of bases not matched to a gene: 8. The CDR3 here is CSVGAGGYPDTQYF. In nucleotides, the CDR3 is TGCAGCGTTGGGGCAGGGGGTTATCCAGATACGCAGTATTTT.

This clone was counted once. The rearrangement links TRBV29-1 to TRBJ2-2; D remains ambiguous. The V gene's germline CDR1 is SQVTM and CDR2 ANQGSEA. Trimming left V 5 bases short and J 0 bases short, with 7 bases between. The CDR3 length is 13 residues. The CDR3 nucleotides read TGCAGCGTTTCCGAGTCGAACACCGGGGAGCTGTTTTTT. Translation: CSVSESNTGELFF.

The V call is TRBV20-1, the J call TRBJ2-5, with D possibly matching TRBD2 (5 bases). Germline CDR1 reads DFQATT; CDR2 reads SNEGSKA (reference sequence). V was pared by 3 bases and J by 3 bases, with 5 bases between. CDR3 length: 11 residues. The DNA of the CDR3 is TGCAGTGCTAGCGGGGAAGAGACCCAGTACTTC. Its translation is CSASGEETQYF.

The chain is built from TRBV5-1 and TRBJ2-5, with D possibly being TRBD2 (6 bases). This CDR3 region has 15 residues. Trimming left V 4 bases short and J 5 bases short, with 18 bases between. The germline V gene has CDR1 SGHRS and CDR2 YFSETQ. CDR3 sequence (DNA): TGCGCCAGCAGCCTCTTAGCGGACCCCCGGGAGACCCAGTACTTC. It yields the protein CASSLLADPRETQYF.

The chain is built from TRBV6-5 and TRBJ2-7; no firm D call. The germline V gene encodes CDR1 MNHEY and CDR2 SVGAGI. Trimming shortened V by 8 bases and J by 2 bases, and 10 bases separated the two germline ends. The CDR3 contains 12 residues. Here the CDR3 reads CASGIAAYEQYF. CDR3 nucleotides: TGTGCCAGCGGAATAGCCGCCTACGAGCAGTACTTC.

The chain couples TRBV2 to TRBJ2-3, with a possible D match to TRBD2 (6 bases). V was pared by 5 bases and J by 1 base, with 13 bases between. The V gene's germline CDR1 is SNHLY and CDR2 FYNNEI. The CDR3 totals 15 residues. Here the CDR3 reads CASSPGTWGTDTQYF. DNA of the CDR3: TGTGCCAGCAGTCCCGGGACTTGGGGCACAGATACGCAGTATTTT.

The CDR3 DNA reads as TGTGCCAGCTCACCGCCCGACAGGGTGGGTTCCTATGGCTACACCTTC. It specifies CASSPPDRVGSYGYTF. This rearrangement joins TRBV18 to TRBJ1-2; 7 nucleotides agree with TRBD1. The germline gives CDR1 KGHSH, CDR2 LQKENI. The CDR3 is 16 amino acids. The J segment lost 4 bases and the V segment lost 3 bases, leaving 11 bases of the junction unmatched. The full variable domain, completed using reference TRBV18 and TRBJ1-2, is NAGVMQNPRHLVRRRGQEARLRCSPMKGHSHVYWYRQLPEEGLKFMVYLQKENIIDESGMPKERFSAEFPKEGPSILRIQQVVRGDSAAYFCASSPPDRVGSYGYTFGSGTRLTVV.

V and J are TRBV4-1 and TRBJ2-2; no clear D gene. Germline CDR1 and CDR2: MGHRA and YSYEKL. The CDR3 runs to 15 residues. V lost 0 bases to trimming and J lost 6 bases, with 11 bases between them. CDR3 amino acids: CASSQDLSGPGELFF. For the CDR3, the DNA is TGCGCCAGCAGCCAAGATTTAAGTGGGCCCGGGGAGCTGTTTTTT.

A single count supports this clone. The V gene is TRBV15, the J gene TRBJ1-1, with D perhaps matching TRBD1 (5 bases). Trimming removed 1 base at V and 1 base at J, with 10 bases between. Germline V gene data show CDR1 as LNHNV and CDR2 as YYDKDF (reference sequence). The CDR3 contains 15 residues. The CDR3 DNA reads TGTGCCACCAGCAGAGTCAGCAGGGCGAACACTGAAGCTTTCTTT. Protein: CATSRVSRANTEAFF.

The V and J genes are TRBV7-2 and TRBJ2-3, with D possibly being TRBD2 (5 bases). The CDR3 has 13 amino acids. Germline CDR1 reads SGHTA; CDR2 reads FQGNSA. Trimming stripped 1 base from V and 6 bases from J, with 8 bases between. CDR3 in amino acids: CASSLGGQDTQYF. In nucleotides, the CDR3 is TGTGCCAGCAGCTTAGGAGGGCAGGATACGCAGTATTTT.

The CDR3 loop is CASRTGGSGNTIYF. CDR3 sequence (DNA): TGTGCCAGCAGGACAGGGGGGTCCGGAAACACCATATATTTT. This sequence joins TRBV28 and TRBJ1-3; 9 bases line up with TRBD1. J lost 4 bases, V lost 6 bases, and 4 bases had no gene match. Germline CDR1 reads MDHEN; CDR2 reads SYDVKM. CDR3 length: 14 amino acids. The full variable domain, in which reference TRBV28 and TRBJ1-3 provide the parts outside the CDR3, is DVKVTQSSRYLVKRTGEKVFLECVQDMDHENMFWYRQDPGLGLRLIYFSYDVKMKEKGDIPEGYSVSREKKERFSLILESASTNQTSMYLCASRTGGSGNTIYFGEGSWLTVV.

This chain uses TRBV9 with TRBJ2-1; TRBD2 matches at 8 bases. The trim removed 0 bases at V and 12 bases at J, leaving 8 bases unmatched. The germline CDR1 and CDR2 sequences are SGDLS and YYNGEE. The CDR3 covers 14 residues. DNA for the CDR3: TGTGCCAGCAGCGTAGCTAGCGGGTCTGGGGGGCAGTTCTTC. This encodes CASSVASGSGGQFF.

The rearrangement links TRBV6-5 to TRBJ1-1, with unresolved D. Germline lookup yields CDR1 MNHEY and CDR2 SVGAGI. V lost 2 bases, J lost 8 bases, and 12 bases lay in between. The CDR3 totals 13 residues. In DNA form, the CDR3 reads TGTGCCAGCAGTTACCCCTCGACTAGGGAAGCTTTCTTT. This translates into CASSYPSTREAFF.

The chain links TRBV30 to TRBJ1-1, with TRBD1 matching 10 bases. This CDR3 comprises 17 residues. Germline CDR1 reads GTSNPN; CDR2 reads SVGIG (reference sequence). After removal of 0 bases from V and 5 bases from J, the junction contained 12 bases not matched to a gene. DNA for the CDR3: TGTGCCTGGAGTGTGTCGGGACAGGGGCTATTGGGGACTGAAGCTTTCTTT. Translating it yields CAWSVSGQGLLGTEAFF.

This rearrangement joins TRBV29-1 to TRBJ2-6; 8 bases map to TRBD2. V lost 4 bases, J lost 2 bases, and 4 bases stayed unmatched. The CDR3 is 15 residues long. Germline-derived CDR1 and CDR2 are SQVTM and ANQGSEA. CDR3 loop: CSVGGGKAGANVLTF. CDR3 coding DNA: TGCAGCGTTGGCGGGGGGAAGGCTGGGGCCAACGTCCTGACTTTC. Filled out from reference TRBV29-1 and TRBJ2-6, the complete variable domain reads SAVISQKPSRDICQRGTSLTIQCQVDSQVTMMFWYRQQPGQSLTLIATANQGSEATYESGFVIDKFPISRPNLTFSTLTVSNMSPEDSSIYLCSVGGGKAGANVLTFGAGSRLTVL.

With respect to this clone: An end of the junction differs from the germline gene, which may be a read error. V is TRBV27 and J is TRBJ2-7; TRBD1 matches 8 bases. This CDR3 comprises 15 residues. The germline gives CDR1 MNHEY, CDR2 SMNVEV (reference sequence). The CDR3 bases are TGTGCCGGCAGTGGACAGGGTTCTTATACCTACGAGCAGTACTTC. Its translation is CAGSGQGSYTYEQYF.

The rearrangement joins TRBV5-6 to TRBJ2-7, with 10 bases matching TRBD2. With 5 bases clipped from V and 6 bases from J, the junction kept 2 bases outside the gene matches. Germline V gene data show CDR1 as SGHDT and CDR2 as YYEEEE. There are 12 residues in the CDR3. Written as DNA, the CDR3 is TGTGCCAGCAGGAAGCGGGAGGGCGAGCAGTACTTC. This gives the protein CASRKREGEQYF.

CDR3 loop: CASSEGRGPYYGYTF. CDR3 coding DNA: TGTGCCAGCAGTGAAGGGAGGGGGCCCTACTATGGCTACACCTTC. The chain links TRBV2 to TRBJ1-2, with 7 bases that match TRBD1. The J segment lost 3 bases and the V segment lost 1 base, leaving 5 bases of the junction unmatched. The germline gives CDR1 SNHLY, CDR2 FYNNEI. The CDR3 is 15 amino acids.